A selection of T cell receptor beta chains follows, all from one sample in a study of T cells after yellow fever vaccination. MiXCR, run by TCRdb on the 5' RACE reads, gives a single entry per CDR3 protein. This sample yields 450,000 to 550,000 distinct CDR3 sequences, of which 21% are seen a single time; 16% belongs to the top ten. Sample: PBMCs, taken roughly 20 days after the first yellow fever vaccination. These TCRs come from a man aged 18 to 30 who received the YFV17D yellow fever vaccine. CDR3s include the opening cysteine and the closing phenylalanine or tryptophan. D genes are given only for firm matches. Clone size is given for some rows only: seen once, a few or many times, or a class if the clone is expanded.

j_call d_call clone_size v_call cdr3_length cdr3_nt cdr3_aa
TRBJ1-5 . few TRBV6-1 16 TGTGCCAGCACCAGGGCAGGGGTGAGGGGCAATCAGCCCCAGCATTTT CASTRAGVRGNQPQHF
TRBJ2-5 TRBD1 . TRBV7-9 13 TGTGCCAGCAGCACAGGGGGCCAAAAGACCCAGTACTTC CASSTGGQKTQYF
TRBJ2-7 . . TRBV4-1 15 TGCGCCAGCAGCCAAGAGAGGGGTCCTCCCTACGAGCAGTACTTC CASSQERGPPYEQYF
TRBJ2-3 TRBD1 . TRBV9 17 TGTGCCAGCAGCGTAGACCCGCCCCAGGGGGCTAGGGATACGCAGTATTTT CASSVDPPQGARDTQYF
TRBJ2-3 TRBD2 . TRBV4-2 16 TGTGCCAGCAGCCAAAAAGCGGGGGGGACCACAGATACGCAGTATTTT CASSQKAGGTTDTQYF
TRBJ1-2 . few TRBV10-2 14 TGCGCCAGCAGTGAGCGGGTCGGGTATTATGGCTACACCTTC CASSERVGYYGYTF
TRBJ2-7 TRBD2 few TRBV20-1 13 TGCAGTGCTGGCGGCGGGGGGGCCTACGAGCAGTACTTC CSAGGGGAYEQYF
TRBJ1-2 TRBD1 . TRBV19 15 TGTGCCAGTAGTATGCGGGGACAGGGAACCTATGGCTACACCTTC CASSMRGQGTYGYTF
TRBJ2-7 . . TRBV7-9 13 TGTGCCAGCAGCTTGAGTGCTTCTAGCGAGCAGTACTTC CASSLSASSEQYF
TRBJ2-3 . . TRBV20-1 14 TGCAGTGCGCCGCTCGAGGGGACGTGGGATACGCAGTATTTT CSAPLEGTWDTQYF
TRBJ2-3 . . TRBV9 13 TGTGCCAGCAGCGTAGAGGGGGGACAGCCCTCGTATTTT CASSVEGGQPSYF
TRBJ1-5 . many TRBV27 13 TGTGCCAGCAGTTTAAGCAGCAATCAGCCCCAGCATTTT CASSLSSNQPQHF
TRBJ2-3 . few TRBV4-2 16 TGTGCCAGCAGCCAAGCTAAGACTTCCAGTGCAGATACGCAGTATTTT CASSQAKTSSADTQYF
TRBJ1-1 . . TRBV2 12 TGTGCCAAGCTTACAGGGAACGCTGAAGCTTTCTTT CAKLTGNAEAFF
TRBJ2-3 . . TRBV20-1 11 TGCAGCGCTTACTTGGGAGATACGCAGTATTTT CSAYLGDTQYF
TRBJ1-4 TRBD1 . TRBV4-2 13 TGTGCCAGCAGTATGGACAGGGACAGGGAACTGTTTTTT CASSMDRDRELFF
TRBJ2-1 . few TRBV5-1 15 TGCGCCAGCAGCTTGTTGGCTGCGGACTACAATGAGCAGTTCTTC CASSLLAADYNEQFF
TRBJ1-1 . few TRBV18 14 TGTGCCAGCTCACCTAGCAACCTGAACACTGAAGCTTTCTTT CASSPSNLNTEAFF
TRBJ2-5 . . TRBV5-5 15 TGTGCCATCAGCCCCGCGCACCTCTGGGACGAGACCCAGTACTTC CAISPAHLWDETQYF
TRBJ2-1 . . TRBV6-2/TRBV6-3 15 TGTGCCAGCCTCCCGACAGGTCCAACTTTCAATGAGCAGTTCTTC CASLPTGPTFNEQFF
TRBJ1-2 . . TRBV3-1 14 TGTGCCAGCAGCCCCGCTGGGAGCCCCTATGGCTACACCTTC CASSPAGSPYGYTF
TRBJ2-2 . . TRBV20-1 13 TGCAGTGCGGCCCGGGGGGCCGACGGGGAGCTGTTTTTT CSAARGADGELFF
TRBJ1-5 . . TRBV12-3/TRBV12-4 15 TGTGCCAGCAGTAGGGACTCAGGGATAGGTCAGCCCCAGCATTTT CASSRDSGIGQPQHF
TRBJ2-5 TRBD2 few TRBV20-1 16 TGCAGTGCCCGAAATCCGACGGGGGGGCCCCAAGAGACCCAGTACTTC CSARNPTGGPQETQYF
TRBJ1-1 TRBD1 . TRBV29-1 13 TGCAGCGTCCACCGGGACAGGGGTGGCGAGGCTTTCTTT CSVHRDRGGEAFF
TRBJ2-1 . few TRBV7-3 13 TGTGCCAGCAGCGGGGGGGCAAGGGATGAGCAGTTCTTC CASSGGARDEQFF